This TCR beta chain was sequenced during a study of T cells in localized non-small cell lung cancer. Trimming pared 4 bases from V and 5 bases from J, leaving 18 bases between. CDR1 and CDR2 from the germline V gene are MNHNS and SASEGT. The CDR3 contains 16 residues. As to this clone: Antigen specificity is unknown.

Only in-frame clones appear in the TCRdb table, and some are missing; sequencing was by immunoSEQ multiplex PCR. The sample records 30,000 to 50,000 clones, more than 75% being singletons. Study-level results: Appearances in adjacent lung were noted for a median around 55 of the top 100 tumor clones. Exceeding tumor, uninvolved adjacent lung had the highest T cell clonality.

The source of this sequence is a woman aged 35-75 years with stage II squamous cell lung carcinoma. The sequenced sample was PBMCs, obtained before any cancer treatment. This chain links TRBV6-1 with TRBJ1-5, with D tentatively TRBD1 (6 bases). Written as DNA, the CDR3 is TGTGCCAGCAGTGGCCTACGAGGCAGGGGCGATCAGCCCCAGCATTTT. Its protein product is CASSGLRGRGDQPQHF.